A single sample is the source of the 32 T cell receptor beta chains below, sequenced in a study of cytomegalovirus exposure and HLA in healthy donors. Amplification used 60 Vbeta primers and 13 Jbeta primers. Sequencing used immunoSEQ multiplex PCR; TCRdb keeps in-frame clones, though not all of them. The table shows about 140,000 clones, with more than 60% occurring only once. Specimen: PBMCs. The receptor source for this set is a man aged 40-49 years in good health and CMV-seronegative.

The gene calls are TRBV6-1 and TRBJ1-1; D uncertain. Germline loops: CDR1 MNHNS, CDR2 SASEGT. The CDR3 totals 15 residues. Trimming removed 6 bases at V and 4 bases at J, with 18 bases between. CDR3 nucleotide sequence: TGTGCCAGCAGCAGAACCCCCTACCTAGGCACTGAAGCTTTCTTT. The encoded protein is CASSRTPYLGTEAFF.

The chain links TRBV5-1 to TRBJ2-4, with 7 bases lining up with TRBD2. Trimming cost V 1 base and J 3 bases; bases outside gene matches: 10. The CDR3 is 17 amino acids. Per the germline V gene, CDR1 is SGHRS and CDR2 is YFSETQ. The CDR3 nucleotides are TGCGCCAGCAGCTTGCAAGGCGGGGGACGATTCAAAAACATTCAGTACTTC. It codes for CASSLQGGGRFKNIQYF.

This clone was counted between two and nine times. The CDR3 loop is CASSTRTSTGELFF. CDR3 DNA sequence: TGTGCCAGCAGCACCCGGACTAGCACCGGGGAGCTGTTTTTT. The chain uses TRBV11-2 and TRBJ2-2; 7 bases match TRBD2. CDR3 length equals 14 residues. CDR1 and CDR2 from the germline V gene are SGHAT and FQNNGV. After removal of 5 bases from V and 4 bases from J, the junction contained 4 bases not matched to a gene.

The rearrangement links TRBV11-2 to TRBJ2-5; tentative D call: TRBD2 (5 bases). There are 14 residues in the CDR3. With 4 bases removed from V and 5 bases from J, the gap between germline ends came to 14 bases. Germline V lookup: CDR1 SGHAT, CDR2 FQNNGV. CDR3 nucleotides: TGTGCCAGCAGCTATCGGGGTTTTGAGGAGACCCAGTACTTC. It yields the protein CASSYRGFEETQYF.

This clone was recorded once. The chain recombines TRBV5-1 with TRBJ1-2, with TRBD1 matching over 8 bases. Germline CDR1 SGHRS, CDR2 YFSETQ. The CDR3 has 14 residues. V dropped 4 bases and J dropped 1; count of bases not matched to a gene: 3. CDR3 DNA: TGCGCCAGCAGCCTGGGACAGGTTAACTATGGCTACACCTTC. Amino acids: CASSLGQVNYGYTF.

This chain connects TRBV28 to TRBJ2-5; weak D call: TRBD1 (7 bases). The CDR3 extends over 11 amino acids. Germline assignment: CDR1 MDHEN and CDR2 SYDVKM. V was trimmed by 11 bases and J by 5 bases, leaving 12 bases between them. CDR3 residues: CASQGRETQYF. The CDR3 region has the DNA TGTGCCTCACAGGGGAGGGAGACCCAGTACTTC. The full variable domain, rest sourced from reference TRBV28 and TRBJ2-5, is DVKVTQSSRYLVKRTGEKVFLECVQDMDHENMFWYRQDPGLGLRLIYFSYDVKMKEKGDIPEGYSVSREKKERFSLILESASTNQTSMYLCASQGRETQYFGPGTRLLVL.

This rearrangement joins TRBV28 to TRBJ2-7, with 11 bases fitting TRBD1. This CDR3 has 20 amino acids. J lost 3 bases, V lost 3 bases, and 19 bases had no gene match. Germline CDR1 and CDR2: MDHEN and SYDVKM. CDR3 sequence: CASSFSYGLRDRGSGYEQYF. CDR3 bases: TGTGCCAGCAGTTTCTCATACGGCCTCCGGGACAGGGGGTCGGGCTACGAGCAGTACTTC.

The chain joins TRBV6-5 to TRBJ2-2; no reliable D call. CDR3 length: 13 residues. Germline lookup yields CDR1 MNHEY and CDR2 SVGAGI. Trimming shortened V by 4 bases and J by 6 bases, and 9 bases separated the two germline ends. The CDR3: CASSSPLPGELFF. The CDR3 region has the DNA TGTGCCAGCAGTTCTCCACTCCCCGGGGAGCTGTTTTTT.

J is TRBJ2-7 and V is TRBV18; no clear D. Trimming took off 2 bases at V and 3 bases at J, with 8 bases between the two ends. The CDR3 loop spans 13 amino acids. Germline V gives CDR1 KGHSH, CDR2 LQKENI. The CDR3 nucleotides read TGTGCCAGCTCACCAAACCAGAACTACGAGCAGTACTTC. Residues: CASSPNQNYEQYF.

CDR3 sequence: CASSVASGYSYEQYF. The CDR3, as DNA: TGTGCCAGCAGCGTAGCATCAGGTTACTCCTACGAGCAGTACTTC. V and J are TRBV9 and TRBJ2-7; D remains ambiguous. Germline V lookup: CDR1 SGDLS, CDR2 YYNGEE. The ends were cut back, 0 bases at V and 0 bases at J, with 10 bases in the middle. CDR3 length: 15 residues.

The chain joins TRBV7-6 to TRBJ1-1, with 7 nucleotides matching TRBD1. The length of the CDR3 is 17 residues. In germline, CDR1 is SGHVS, CDR2 FNYEAQ. The ends lost 5 bases at V and 4 bases at J; junction bases unmatched: 16. In DNA, the CDR3 is TGTGCCAGCAGCCCTAACAACCTCGAAGACAGGGCCACTGAAGCTTTCTTT. Translating it yields CASSPNNLEDRATEAFF. The full variable domain, rest sourced from reference TRBV7-6 and TRBJ1-1, is GAGVSQSPRYKVTKRGQDVALRCDPISGHVSLYWYRQALGQGPEFLTYFNYEAQQDKSGLPNDRFSAERPEGSISTLTIQRTEQRDSAMYRCASSPNNLEDRATEAFFGQGTRLTVV.

The rearrangement uses TRBV2 and TRBJ2-5, with 14 bases identical to TRBD2. Germline V gene data show CDR1 as SNHLY and CDR2 as FYNNEI. With V trimmed by 4 bases and J by 5 bases, 6 bases remained unmatched. This CDR3 is 16 amino acids long. The CDR3 bases are TGTGCCAGCAGTGTCGGACTAGCGGGGGGCCTCGAGACCCAGTACTTC. It yields the protein CASSVGLAGGLETQYF. Full variable domain (rest looked up from reference TRBV2 and TRBJ2-5): EPEVTQTPSHQVTQMGQEVILRCVPISNHLYFYWYRQILGQKVEFLVSFYNNEISEKSEIFDDQFSVERPDGSNFTLKIRSTKLEDSAMYFCASSVGLAGGLETQYFGPGTRLLVL.

The V and J genes are TRBV27 and TRBJ2-1, with 7 bases that match TRBD2. Per germline, CDR1 MNHEY and CDR2 SMNVEV (reference sequence). The CDR3 contains 14 residues. The V segment lost 5 bases and the J segment 6 bases; nucleotides outside the gene matches: 7. The DNA of the CDR3 is TGTGCCAGCAGTCCTAGCGGTCCTCTCAATGAGCAGTTCTTC. Translating gives CASSPSGPLNEQFF.

The genes are TRBV7-8 and TRBJ2-5; 10 bases align to TRBD1. The CDR3 is 14 amino acids. Germline CDR1 SGHVS, CDR2 FQNEAQ. The V gene end was trimmed by 6 bases and the J gene end by 5 bases; junction bases not matched to a gene: 6. CDR3 DNA sequence: TGTGCCAGCAGGCCGACAGGGGGCACGGAGACCCAGTACTTC. This encodes CASRPTGGTETQYF.

The chain couples TRBV28 to TRBJ1-2; D possibly corresponds to TRBD1 (5 bases). CDR1 is MDHEN, CDR2 SYDVKM, per germline. This CDR3 region has 14 residues. Trimming cost V 5 bases and J 9 bases, with 19 bases left between them. The CDR3 DNA reads as TGTGCCAGCAGTCTAATGGGCAGGGCTAGGAGCTACACCTTC. This translates into CASSLMGRARSYTF.

As to this clone: Distinct nucleotide sequences in the sample also encode this CDR3. V is TRBV28 and J is TRBJ1-5; 9 bases fit TRBD1. Trimming at V came to 4 bases and at J to 4 bases, leaving 5 bases not matched to a gene. The CDR3 loop spans 15 amino acids. From germline, CDR1 is MDHEN and CDR2 SYDVKM. CDR3 nucleotide sequence: TGTGCCAGCAGTTCAGGGACAGGGCTAAATCAGCCCCAGCATTTT. This codes for CASSSGTGLNQPQHF.

Worth noting for this clone: The junction departs from germline at one end; a sequencing error may be responsible. The gene calls are TRBV7-9 and TRBJ1-2; possible D gene TRBD1, 6 bases. CDR1 SEHNR and CDR2 FQNEAQ come from the germline V gene (reference sequence). This CDR3 contains 16 residues. This chain's CDR3 is CSSSSPPQGQNYGYTF. The CDR3 DNA sequence: TGTTCCAGCAGCTCCCCCCCCCAGGGGCAAAACTATGGCTACACCTTC.

V and J are TRBV7-3 and TRBJ2-1; 9 bases map to TRBD2. This CDR3 region has 16 residues. V lost 0 bases and J lost 5; bases outside the gene matches: 5. Germline V gives CDR1 SGHTA, CDR2 FQGTGA. CDR3 DNA: TGTGCCAGCAGCTTAACTAGGACTAGCGTTAACAATGAGCAGTTCTTC. Translated: CASSLTRTSVNNEQFF.

The chain joins TRBV9 to TRBJ1-6; tentatively, D is TRBD1 (5 bases). V was shortened by 5 bases and J by 10 bases, with 16 bases between the two germline ends. Germline V CDR1 and CDR2: SGDLS, YYNGEE. The CDR3 extends over 14 amino acids. The chain's CDR3 is CASSPSTERSPLHF. The CDR3, as DNA: TGTGCCAGCAGTCCCTCGACAGAACGCTCACCCCTCCACTTT.

J is TRBJ2-7 and V is TRBV5-6; D may be TRBD1 (5 bases). Germline V gene data show CDR1 as SGHDT and CDR2 as YYEEEE. The CDR3 sequence is 15 residues long. V dropped 5 bases and J dropped 4 bases, with 19 bases sitting between them. In DNA, the CDR3 is TGTGCCAGCAGTTTACAGGTAACGGACGGGTACGAGCAGTACTTC. This sequence encodes CASSLQVTDGYEQYF.

V gene TRBV5-1 combines with J gene TRBJ2-3, with 7 bases matching TRBD1. V was clipped by 0 bases and J by 6 bases; unmatched bases: 13. This CDR3 spans 17 amino acids. The V gene's germline CDR1 is SGHRS and CDR2 YFSETQ. This CDR3 is CASSLERQGSFADTQYF. CDR3 sequence (DNA): TGCGCCAGCAGCTTGGAAAGACAGGGCTCATTTGCGGATACGCAGTATTTT.

The chain has TRBV11-2 and TRBJ2-2, with 10 bases that match TRBD1. The CDR3 covers 16 residues. V was pared by 5 bases and J by 5 bases, with 8 bases of the junction left unmatched. Germline-derived CDR1 and CDR2 are SGHAT and FQNNGV. CDR3 in DNA: TGTGCCAGCAGCCCGGACAGGGGGTTAGTGACCGGGGAGCTGTTTTTT. Translated, it gives CASSPDRGLVTGELFF.

The chain combines TRBV6-1 with TRBJ1-3; D gene unclear. V was trimmed by 6 bases and J by 0 bases, leaving 9 bases between them. CDR3 length: 14 amino acids. Germline lookup yields CDR1 MNHNS and CDR2 SASEGT. The CDR3 region has the DNA TGTGCCAGCAGAGACTTAGGCTCTGGAAACACCATATATTTT. It encodes CASRDLGSGNTIYF.

This chain uses TRBV6-5 with TRBJ1-1; D might be TRBD1 (5 bases). Trimming removed 10 bases at V and 6 bases at J, with 24 bases between. This CDR3 has 15 amino acids. CDR1 is MNHEY and CDR2 is SVGAGI in the germline V gene. The DNA for the CDR3 is TGTGCCACCCTCCCTCGGGGCTCCCGGGGGGCTGAAGCTTTCTTT. Translation: CATLPRGSRGAEAFF.

The chain joins TRBV2 to TRBJ1-1; no reliable D call. The CDR3 is 17 amino acids. Germline CDR1 is SNHLY and CDR2 is FYNNEI. Trimming removed 1 base from V and 3 bases from J, with 18 bases in between. CDR3 nucleotides: TGTGCCAGCAGTGAAGAGACTTCGTGGCAGCCTGACACTGAAGCTTTCTTT. Protein: CASSEETSWQPDTEAFF.

The chain carries TRBV10-3 and TRBJ1-5; 9 nucleotides agree with TRBD1. This CDR3 comprises 14 residues. Germline V gene lookup returns CDR1 ENHRY and CDR2 SYGVKD. V was pared by 2 bases and J by 7 bases, with 3 bases of the junction left unmatched. In nucleotides, the CDR3 is TGTGCCATCAGTGAGACAGGGGGCGAACAGCCCCAGCATTTT. It specifies CAISETGGEQPQHF.

This clone was observed a handful of times. The rearrangement links TRBV4-1 to TRBJ1-1; D may be TRBD1 (5 bases). V was trimmed by 4 bases and J by 3 bases, leaving 21 bases between them. CDR1 and CDR2 (germline): MGHRA, YSYEKL. The CDR3 is made up of 17 amino acids. The CDR3: CASSPSDQGRVYTEAFF. In DNA, the CDR3 is TGCGCCAGCAGCCCTTCTGACCAAGGCAGGGTGTACACTGAAGCTTTCTTT.

The chain links TRBV2 to TRBJ1-1; 9 nucleotides agree with TRBD1. With V trimmed by 3 bases and J by 2 bases, 10 bases remained unmatched. Germline loops: CDR1 SNHLY, CDR2 FYNNEI. CDR3 size: 17 residues. The CDR3 nucleotides are TGTGCCAGCAGTGATAAAGACAGGGGGGGATACAACACTGAAGCTTTCTTT. Translating gives CASSDKDRGGYNTEAFF.

The chain links TRBV20-1 to TRBJ1-1, with D maybe TRBD1 (6 bases). The CDR3 spans 11 residues. Germline lookup yields CDR1 DFQATT and CDR2 SNEGSKA (reference sequence). Trimming stripped 3 bases from V and 10 bases from J, with 12 bases between. CDR3 amino acids: CSASSGVLAFF. CDR3 bases: TGCAGTGCTAGTTCAGGGGTATTAGCTTTCTTT.

This clone was observed a few times. The genes are TRBV27 and TRBJ1-3; D gene unclear. The V gene's germline CDR1 is MNHEY and CDR2 SMNVEV (reference sequence). Trimming pared 0 bases from V and 0 bases from J, leaving 3 bases between. This CDR3 spans 14 amino acids. CDR3 DNA: TGTGCCAGCAGTTTATCGCGCTCTGGAAACACCATATATTTT. As protein: CASSLSRSGNTIYF.

V usage is TRBV2 and J usage is TRBJ2-7; 7 nucleotides agree with TRBD2. The CDR3 is 12 amino acids. Trimming took 9 bases from V and 7 from J; bases not matched to a gene: 9. In germline, CDR1 is SNHLY, CDR2 FYNNEI. Here the CDR3 reads CASGGGGWEQYF. The CDR3 DNA reads TGTGCCAGTGGCGGGGGAGGATGGGAGCAGTACTTC.

This CDR3 reads CASSGTNRGYTF. The CDR3 coding sequence is TGTGCCAGCAGCGGGACAAACCGAGGCTACACCTTC. The gene calls are TRBV7-9 and TRBJ1-2, with D possibly being TRBD1 (6 bases). This CDR3 has 12 amino acids. The germline CDR1 and CDR2 sequences are SEHNR and FQNEAQ (reference sequence). V was clipped by 5 bases and J by 8 bases, with 12 bases between them.